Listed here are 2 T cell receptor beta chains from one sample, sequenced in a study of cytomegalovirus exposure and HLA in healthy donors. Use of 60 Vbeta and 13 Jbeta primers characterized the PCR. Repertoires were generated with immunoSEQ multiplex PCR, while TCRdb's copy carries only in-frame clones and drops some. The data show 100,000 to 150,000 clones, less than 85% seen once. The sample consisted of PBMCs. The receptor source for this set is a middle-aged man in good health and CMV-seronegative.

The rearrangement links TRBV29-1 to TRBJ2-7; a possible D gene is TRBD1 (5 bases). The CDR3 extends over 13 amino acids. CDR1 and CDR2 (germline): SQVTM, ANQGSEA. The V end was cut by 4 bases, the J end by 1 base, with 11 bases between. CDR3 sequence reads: CSVGATASYEQYF. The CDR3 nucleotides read TGCAGCGTTGGAGCGACAGCTTCCTACGAGCAGTACTTC.

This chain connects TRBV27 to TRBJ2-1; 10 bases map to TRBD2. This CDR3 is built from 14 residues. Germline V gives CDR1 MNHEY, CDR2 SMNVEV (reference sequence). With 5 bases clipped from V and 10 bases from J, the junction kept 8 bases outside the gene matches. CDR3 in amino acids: CASSATSGASEQFF. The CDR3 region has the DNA TGTGCCAGCAGTGCAACTAGCGGGGCTTCCGAGCAGTTCTTC.